The entry below describes one T cell receptor beta chain. Its antigen is unidentified. The table came from immunoSEQ multiplex PCR; TCRdb's copy has only in-frame clones and leaves some out. Counted here are some 630,000 clones, more than 70% occurring once; the ten biggest clones make up around 1.8%. This entry belongs to a study of shared clonotypes between healthy human individuals. Study context: Per donor, CD8 memory used one plate, CD8 naive used two, CD4 memory used three and CD4 naive used three.

The length of the CDR3 is 15 residues. Germline CDR1 KGHSH, CDR2 LQKENI. With 3 bases removed from V and 8 bases from J, the gap between germline ends came to 17 bases. General study points: Naive CD4 clonotypes overlapped across a handful of donors at roughly 4.5%.

The specimen was memory CD4+ T cells sorted from blood. As for subset: CD45RA-negative fraction. The gene calls are TRBV18 and TRBJ2-1; possibly TRBD2 for D (6 bases). This TCR was sampled from a woman aged 25 to 39 in good health. The DNA for the CDR3 is TGTGCCAGCTCACCCCCGGGACTCCCCGGCGATGAGCAGTTCTTC. Translated: CASSPPGLPGDEQFF.